The 8 T cell receptor beta chains below all came from one sample that was sequenced in a study of T-cell memory formation after mild COVID-19. MiXCR, applied by TCRdb to the 5' RACE reads, yields one record per CDR3 protein. The repertoire consists of 350,000 to 550,000 distinct CDR3 sequences, with approximately 18% occurring once and the leading ten covering 20% to 25%. The specimen was PBMCs or a T cell subset sorted from them (not recorded which). These receptors were obtained from a man younger than 35 who had mild COVID-19 (a few samples of this study predate the infection). Cell type and time point are not known.

The chain combines TRBV7-9 with TRBJ1-1, with a weak D call TRBD1 (5 bases). Trimming removed 4 bases at V and 6 bases at J, with 9 bases between. Germline values: CDR1 SEHNR, CDR2 FQNEAQ (reference sequence). The CDR3 totals 12 residues. Here the CDR3 reads CASSYTGAEAFF. CDR3 nucleotides: TGTGCCAGCAGCTATACGGGGGCTGAAGCTTTCTTT.

In this sample, this clonotype turned up many times. The gene calls are TRBV7-2 and TRBJ2-2, with D unclear. With 6 bases removed from V and 7 bases from J, the gap between germline ends came to 9 bases. The CDR3 is 12 residues long. Looked up from germline, CDR1 is SGHTA and CDR2 is FQGNSA. The CDR3 DNA sequence: TGTGCCAGCAGTCCGATGGGCGGGGAGCTGTTTTTT. Residues: CASSPMGGELFF.

This CDR3 is CASSMTSGGAETGELFF. The CDR3 DNA sequence: TGCGCCAGCAGCATGACTAGCGGGGGGGCCGAGACCGGGGAGCTGTTTTTT. V is TRBV5-1 and J is TRBJ2-2; TRBD2 matches at 14 bases. The CDR3 runs 17 residues. The germline V gene has CDR1 SGHRS and CDR2 YFSETQ. V dropped 4 bases and J dropped 5; count of bases not matched to a gene: 7.

This clonotype came up a few times. The rearrangement links TRBV19 to TRBJ2-3; no reliable D call. The CDR3 consists of 13 residues. Germline values: CDR1 LNHDA, CDR2 SQIVND (reference sequence). Deletions cut 6 bases from V and 5 bases from J, with 12 bases between. Here the CDR3 reads CASSPRPRDTQYF. CDR3 sequence (DNA): TGTGCCAGTAGCCCCCGACCACGAGATACGCAGTATTTT.

The chain uses TRBV5-1 and TRBJ2-3; TRBD2 is a possible D gene (5 bases). Germline V gene sequence: CDR1 SGHRS, CDR2 YFSETQ. The CDR3 contains 14 residues. Trimming removed 2 bases from V and 2 bases from J, with 9 bases in between. The CDR3 DNA reads as TGCGCCAGCAGCTTTGGACTTGTCACAGATACGCAGTATTTT. Encoded protein: CASSFGLVTDTQYF.

The J gene is TRBJ1-1, the V gene TRBV20-1; the D is unclear. The CDR3 totals 13 residues. Trimming took off 3 bases at V and 0 bases at J, with 8 bases between the two ends. Germline V lookup: CDR1 DFQATT, CDR2 SNEGSKA (reference sequence). This CDR3 reads CSASIDLNTEAFF. CDR3 bases: TGCAGTGCTAGTATCGACCTGAACACTGAAGCTTTCTTT.

This clonotype has a single count. The chain is built from TRBV9 and TRBJ1-4, with D uncertain. V was trimmed by 3 bases and J by 3 bases, leaving 6 bases between them. Per germline, CDR1 SGDLS and CDR2 YYNGEE. The CDR3 extends over 13 amino acids. Written as DNA, the CDR3 is TGTGCCAGCAGCGCGACGGCTAATGAAAAACTGTTTTTT. The encoded protein is CASSATANEKLFF.

The table lists this clonotype with a few counts. The V call is TRBV7-2, the J call TRBJ2-1, with 7 bases matching TRBD2. This CDR3 spans 16 amino acids. Unmatched junction bases numbered 13, after V lost 4 bases and J lost 7 bases. Germline V gives CDR1 SGHTA, CDR2 FQGNSA. CDR3 region: CASSSVGGWLGNEQFF. The CDR3 DNA is TGTGCCAGCAGCTCGGTGGGGGGGTGGCTCGGAAATGAGCAGTTCTTC. The full variable domain, with the rest looked up from reference TRBV7-2 and TRBJ2-1, is GAGVSQSPSNKVTEKGKDVELRCDPISGHTALYWYRQSLGQGLEFLIYFQGNSAPDKSGLPSDRFSAERTGGSVSTLTIQRTQQEDSAVYLCASSSVGGWLGNEQFFGPGTRLTVL.